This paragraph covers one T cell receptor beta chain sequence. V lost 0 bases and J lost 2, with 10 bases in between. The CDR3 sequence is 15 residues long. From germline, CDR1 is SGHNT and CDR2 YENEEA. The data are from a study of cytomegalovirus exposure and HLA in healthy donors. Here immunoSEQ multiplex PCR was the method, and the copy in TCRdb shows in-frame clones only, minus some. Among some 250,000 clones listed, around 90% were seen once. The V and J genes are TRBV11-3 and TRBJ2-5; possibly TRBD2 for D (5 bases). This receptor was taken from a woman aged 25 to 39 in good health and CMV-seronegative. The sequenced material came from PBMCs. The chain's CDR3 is CASSLDGTRQETQYF. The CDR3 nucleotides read TGTGCCAGCAGCTTAGACGGAACTAGGCAAGAGACCCAGTACTTC.